This T cell receptor beta chain was profiled in a study of vaccination effects on CD4 cells after COVID-19. Notes on this clone: Its antigen is unidentified.

Antigen-specific CD4+ T cells were expanded (with viral peptide pools) by the ViraFEST assay ahead of sequencing. Isolation of CD4+ T cells took place after less than 12 days of culture. Their SARS-CoV-2 infection, verified by PCR, occurred between March and December 2020. In culture with 10 IU/ml IL-2 and about 10 ug/ml peptides, PBMC were grown at two million per well. IL-2 medium supplanted half the medium on days 3 and 7. The germline V gene has CDR1 LNHDA and CDR2 SQIVND (reference sequence). V lost 2 bases and J lost 1; bases outside the gene matches: 8. The CDR3 covers 17 residues. Sequenced by immunoSEQ multiplex PCR; TCRdb stores in-frame clones only, minus some. The sample holds under 65,000 clones, approximately 73% seen once. General study findings and limits: Long after vaccination, the clones induced by infection and by vaccine shrank markedly in size.

The J gene is TRBJ2-3, the V gene TRBV19; 8 nucleotides agree with TRBD1. Material: CD4+ T cells from PBMCs cultured with HIV peptides, obtained before COVID-19 vaccination. Subset given: HIV-1 Nef peptide pool negative control/reference culture. The sequence derives from a human donor who had a prior SARS-CoV-2 infection. This CDR3 is CASSIRSDRGGTDTQYF. The CDR3 DNA reads as TGTGCCAGTAGTATAAGATCTGACAGGGGAGGCACAGATACGCAGTATTTT.